The clone carrying this T cell receptor (beta chain) was counted once. Its antigen is unknown. These data come from a study of shared clonotypes between healthy human individuals. Background on the study: Three plates each covered CD4 naive and memory; CD8 naive two, CD8 memory one. Notes on the study in general: Of the naive CD4 clonotypes, about 5% were shared across a handful of donors.

A deep-level run was used for the assay. In the original workflow: There were no quality scores in the junction-only immunoSEQ sequences, so filtering differed. The method was immunoSEQ multiplex PCR; TCRdb's version includes in-frame clones alone and lacks a portion of them. V, J and clone size are taken as reported in that table, and D and trimming were inferred from the DNA itself. The sample shows fewer than 1.4 million clones, 75% to 80% of them seen only once. Looked up from germline, CDR1 is SGHRS and CDR2 is YFSETQ. Between the trimmed V and J ends, which lost 4 bases and 1 base, there was a span of 16 bases. The CDR3 sequence is 16 residues long.

V gene TRBV5-1 combines with J gene TRBJ2-3, with a tentative D call TRBD2 (6 bases). This TCR was sampled from a man aged 18 to 30 in good health. Some clones in this sample may be carry-over from other donors' samples. Sequencing used memory CD4+ T cells from PBMCs. Subset reported: CD45RA-negative fraction. CDR3 sequence (DNA): TGCGCCAGCAGCGGCGGCGGAGGGGCCGGCACAGATACGCAGTATTTT. Protein sequence: CASSGGGGAGTDTQYF.